This TCR beta chain was sequenced in a study of T and B cells in COVID-19 patients. TRB rearrangements were amplified by multiplex PCR with BIOMED2 TRB-A/B primers. Via MiXCR, TCRdb re-called the multiplex PCR reads, giving one row per CDR3 protein. The repertoire consists of 13,000 or so distinct CDR3 sequences, with roughly 23% occurring once and the leading ten covering about 4%. There are 14 residues in the CDR3. J was trimmed by 0 bases and V by 7 bases; bases with no gene match: 3. The germline gives CDR1 SGHKS, CDR2 YYEKEE (reference sequence). From blood, 250-500 ng of genomic DNA served as TRB template.

The receptor comes from a human donor who had recovered from COVID-19. Sequencing used blood. The V and J genes are TRBV5-5 and TRBJ2-1; 8 bases line up with TRBD2. In DNA, the CDR3 is TGTGCCAGCGCGGGGGGTTTCTCCTACAATGAGCAGTTCTTC. Its protein is CASAGGFSYNEQFF.